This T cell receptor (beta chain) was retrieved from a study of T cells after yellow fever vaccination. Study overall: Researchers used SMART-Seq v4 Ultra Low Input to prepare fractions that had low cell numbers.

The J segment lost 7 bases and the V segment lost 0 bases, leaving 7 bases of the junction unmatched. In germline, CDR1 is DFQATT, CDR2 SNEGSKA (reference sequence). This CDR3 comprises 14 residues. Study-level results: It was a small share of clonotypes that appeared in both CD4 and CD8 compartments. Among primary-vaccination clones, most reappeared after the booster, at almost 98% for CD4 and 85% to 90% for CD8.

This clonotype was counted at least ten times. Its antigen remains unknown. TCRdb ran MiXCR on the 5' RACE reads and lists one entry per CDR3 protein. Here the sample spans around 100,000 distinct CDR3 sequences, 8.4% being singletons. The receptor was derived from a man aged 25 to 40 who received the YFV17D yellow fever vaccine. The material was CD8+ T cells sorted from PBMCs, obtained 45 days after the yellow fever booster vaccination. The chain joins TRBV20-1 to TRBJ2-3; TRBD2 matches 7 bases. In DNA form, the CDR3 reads TGCAGTGCTAGAGAGTGGCGGGAGTTAAATACGCAGTATTTT. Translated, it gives CSAREWRELNTQYF.